Below are 4 T cell receptor beta chains sequenced from a single sample in a study of human T cells and chemical hapten exposure. MiXCR, applied by TCRdb to the RACE reads, yields one record per CDR3 protein. The repertoire has roughly 380,000 distinct CDR3 sequences, roughly 5% of them found once; the top ten carry 2% to 3%. Time point denoted: pre-sensitization, week 0. This sample's treatment: therapeutic diphenylcyclopropenone sensitization with weekly scalp DPC. The sequences come from whole blood, collected in connection with sensitization to the hapten diphenylcyclopropenone (DPC). These receptors all come from a woman between 45 and 65 years old with alopecia areata. Some clones in this sample may be carry-over from other donors' samples.

This clonotype was observed at least ten times. The rearrangement joins TRBV20-1 to TRBJ2-1; D not certain. There are 14 residues in the CDR3. CDR1 and CDR2 (germline): DFQATT, SNEGSKA (reference sequence). Trimming took 5 bases from V and 8 from J, leaving 19 bases between them. The CDR3 spells CSASPIALGYEQFF. The CDR3 nucleotides are TGCAGTGCTTCCCCAATTGCGCTTGGGTATGAGCAGTTCTTC.

This clonotype was observed a few times. The J gene is TRBJ2-5, the V gene TRBV21-1; the table calls TRBD2, which could not be checked here. TRBV21-1 is flagged as a pseudogene. This CDR3 has 15 amino acids. The CDR3 loop is CASSKARASEETQYF. The CDR3 nucleotides are TGTGCCAGCAGCAAAGCGAGGGCATCAGAAGAGACCCAGTACTTC.

The chain uses TRBV12-3 or TRBV12-4 and TRBJ2-3; the D gene is possibly TRBD1 (5 bases). This CDR3 has 14 amino acids. Trimming removed 5 bases at V and 3 bases at J, with 12 bases between. This CDR3 reads CASSRGWGTDTQYF. Written as DNA, the CDR3 is TGTGCCAGCAGTAGGGGCTGGGGTACAGATACGCAGTATTTT.

This clonotype was observed at least ten times. V usage is TRBV3-1 and J usage is TRBJ2-1; TRBD1 agrees at 7 bases. The V and J ends lost 4 bases and 4 bases, in that order; junction bases with no gene match: 7. Germline V lookup: CDR1 LGHDT, CDR2 YNNKEL (reference sequence). The CDR3 loop spans 15 amino acids. The DNA of the CDR3 is TGTGCCAGCAGCCTCCCAGGGGGAGCGTACAATGAGCAGTTCTTC. Encoded protein: CASSLPGGAYNEQFF.